The clone carrying this TCR beta chain was recorded a few times. The CDR3 is 16 residues long. Trimming removed 0 bases at V and 9 bases at J, with 15 bases between. The germline V gene has CDR1 SGHVS and CDR2 FQNEAQ. The data were taken from a study of cytomegalovirus exposure and HLA in healthy donors. The PCR had 60 Vbeta and 13 Jbeta primers. Generated by immunoSEQ multiplex PCR, the TCRdb table keeps only in-frame clones and is missing some. This repertoire shows about 110,000 clones, roughly 86% found once; its top ten account for about 1.8%. The rearrangement links TRBV7-8 to TRBJ1-6; no reliable D call. The TCR sequence derives from a man aged 40-55 years in good health and CMV-seronegative. Material for sequencing was PBMCs. The CDR3 DNA is TGTGCCAGCAGCTTAGCGGGTCGCGGGAACGTTTCACCCCTCCACTTT. Translating it yields CASSLAGRGNVSPLHF.